Here is one T cell receptor (beta chain) with its context. Its specificity is unknown. The junction differs from germline at one of its ends, possibly a read error. This entry is derived from a study of T cells in Graves' hyperthyroidism and ophthalmopathy. Study-wide results and limits: From stable hyperthyroidism, ophthalmopathy was set apart by a 13 V-J model.

Amplification targeted TCR beta CDR3 regions from RNA transcripts. The TCR CDR3 first-round RT-PCR relied on the HTBI primer set. TCRdb reprocessed the multiplex PCR reads via MiXCR and lists one record per CDR3 protein. The table has around 500,000 distinct CDR3 sequences, approximately 14% seen once. The CDR3 is 14 amino acids. Germline CDR1 SGHRS, CDR2 YFSETQ. The sample comprised blood. This TCR came from a woman aged 40-49 years with Graves' hyperthyroidism. The rearrangement uses TRBV5-1 and TRBJ2-7; TRBD2 matches at 8 bases. CDR3 DNA sequence: TGTGCCAGCAGCTTAGAGGCGGGAGGCGACGAGCAGTACTTC. Translated, it gives CASSLEAGGDEQYF. The entire variable domain, with the rest obtained from reference TRBV5-1 and TRBJ2-7, is as follows: KAGVTQTPRYLIKTRGQQVTLSCSPISGHRSVSWYQQTPGQGLQFLFEYFSETQRNKGNFPGRFSGRQFSNSRSEMNVSTLELGDSALYLCASSLEAGGDEQYFGPGTRLTVT.